This T cell receptor (beta chain) was recorded in a study of blood T cell repertoires in COVID-19. Study as a whole: Researchers got acute and convalescent COVID-19 samples from the United States, Italy and Spain. Sample material is recorded as cDNA or gDNA derived from T cells, B-cell-depleted T cells, or PBMCs.

Trimming cost V 6 bases and J 6 bases; bases outside gene matches: 5. This CDR3 contains 14 residues. The germline V gene encodes CDR1 MDHEN and CDR2 SYDVKM. In the authors' methods: Amplification from reference gene primers served as the basis for estimated nucleated cell counts. The assay was immunoSEQ multiplex PCR, and TCRdb's table has in-frame clones only and misses some. V, J and clone size were drawn from that table, and D and trimming were deduced from the DNA. The sample includes roughly 78,000 clones, about 89% of them seen just once. The chain couples TRBV28 to TRBJ2-3; 11 nucleotides match TRBD1. The TCR comes from an older woman with acute or convalescent COVID-19. The sample comprised peripheral blood. Here the CDR3 DNA reads TGTGCCAGCAGGTTGGGACAGGGGGGGGATACGCAGTATTTT. This encodes CASRLGQGGDTQYF.